These 21 T cell receptor beta chains originate from one sample sequenced in a study of PD-1 blockade in classical Hodgkin lymphoma. As for time point: cycle 4 day 1 (C4D1), after around six weeks of nivolumab. After autologous stem cell transplantation all patients relapsed, and prior brentuximab vedotin exposure differed between cohorts. Sequencing used immunoSEQ multiplex PCR; TCRdb keeps in-frame clones, though not all of them. The sample yields approximately 18,000 clones, around 80% seen once. The source material was peripheral blood mononuclear cells (PBMCs), sampled before the fourth cycle of nivolumab. Receptors originate from a human donor with classical Hodgkin lymphoma.

The rearrangement links TRBV4-2 to TRBJ1-1, with D unresolved. V was pared by 1 base and J by 5 bases, with 11 bases between. The germline V gene has CDR1 LGHNA and CDR2 YNFKEQ. The CDR3 runs 14 residues. This CDR3 is CASSQVAGRTEAFF. CDR3 nucleotides: TGTGCCAGCAGCCAAGTGGCTGGGAGAACTGAAGCTTTCTTT.

The chain couples TRBV25-1 to TRBJ2-4, with D tentatively TRBD1 or TRBD2 (5 bases each). The CDR3 is 17 amino acids. V was trimmed by 7 bases and J by 2 bases, leaving 21 bases between them. The germline V gene has CDR1 MGHDK and CDR2 SYGVNS. The DNA of the CDR3 is TGTGCCAGCATCGAAGGGTTCATGGGGACGTCCAAAAACATTCAGTACTTC. Encoded protein: CASIEGFMGTSKNIQYF.

V gene TRBV5-6 combines with J gene TRBJ1-2; D not resolved. V lost 0 bases and J lost 1, with 16 bases in between. The germline V gene has CDR1 SGHDT and CDR2 YYEEEE. The CDR3 covers 17 residues. CDR3 nucleotides: TGTGCCAGCAGCTTGGCCTCGAGGGCGGGAAGTAACTATGGCTACACCTTC. This encodes CASSLASRAGSNYGYTF. Drawing the rest from reference TRBV5-6 and TRBJ1-2, the complete variable domain is DAGVTQSPTHLIKTRGQQVTLRCSPKSGHDTVSWYQQALGQGPQFIFQYYEEEERQRGNFPDRFSGHQFPNYSSELNVNALLLGDSALYLCASSLASRAGSNYGYTFGSGTRLTVV.

This chain connects TRBV11-2 to TRBJ2-7, with 10 bases aligning to TRBD1. The CDR3 extends over 17 amino acids. V lost 3 bases to trimming and J lost 4 bases; unmatched junction nucleotides: 12. Germline V gives CDR1 SGHAT, CDR2 FQNNGV. As DNA, the CDR3 is TGTGCCAGCAGCTTTACTATAGGGACAGGGGATTCATACGAGCAGTACTTC. Its protein product is CASSFTIGTGDSYEQYF.

This chain links TRBV18 with TRBJ1-4; 9 bases line up with TRBD1. V shed 6 bases and J 8 bases; nucleotides not matched to a gene: 10. This CDR3 is built from 15 residues. Germline V gene sequence: CDR1 KGHSH, CDR2 LQKENI. As DNA, the CDR3 is TGTGCCAGCTCCCCGAGGGACAGGGAAGGAGAAAAACTGTTTTTT. Translated: CASSPRDREGEKLFF.

The genes are TRBV14 and TRBJ2-7, with 14 bases aligning to TRBD2. In germline, CDR1 is SGHDN, CDR2 FVKESK. J gave up 6 bases and V 1 base, and 5 bases lay outside the gene matches. CDR3 length: 16 residues. The CDR3 spells CASSQVGGLAGVEQYF. The CDR3 nucleotides read TGTGCCAGCAGCCAAGTGGGGGGACTAGCGGGAGTCGAGCAGTACTTC.

The V and J genes are TRBV7-6 and TRBJ2-1; TRBD2 agrees at 9 bases. Looked up from germline, CDR1 is SGHVS and CDR2 is FNYEAQ. The CDR3 has 15 amino acids. V was clipped by 5 bases and J by 8 bases; unmatched bases: 10. This CDR3 reads CASSVTSGLGHEQFF. The CDR3 DNA reads as TGTGCCAGCAGCGTCACTAGCGGGCTGGGGCATGAGCAGTTCTTC.

The genes are TRBV7-6 and TRBJ1-4; D call uncertain. The CDR3 consists of 12 residues. The germline CDR1 and CDR2 sequences are SGHVS and FNYEAQ. V was clipped by 5 bases and J by 6 bases, with 7 bases between them. The DNA of the CDR3 is TGTGCCAGCAGCACTGGGGATGAAAAACTGTTTTTT. Its protein is CASSTGDEKLFF. The whole variable domain, remainder taken from reference TRBV7-6 and TRBJ1-4, is GAGVSQSPRYKVTKRGQDVALRCDPISGHVSLYWYRQALGQGPEFLTYFNYEAQQDKSGLPNDRFSAERPEGSISTLTIQRTEQRDSAMYRCASSTGDEKLFFGSGTQLSVL.

The chain joins TRBV5-5 to TRBJ1-1; no clear D. Trimming took 4 bases from V and 2 from J, leaving 3 bases between them. Germline CDR1 and CDR2: SGHKS and YYEKEE (reference sequence). The CDR3 extends over 11 amino acids. CDR3 DNA sequence: TGTGCCAGCAGCCTAAACACTGAAGCTTTCTTT. Residues: CASSLNTEAFF.

This sequence joins TRBV19 and TRBJ2-3; D could derive from TRBD1 or TRBD2 (5 bases each). The CDR3 is made up of 16 amino acids. The germline gives CDR1 LNHDA, CDR2 SQIVND (reference sequence). Trimming stripped 7 bases from V and 2 bases from J, with 19 bases between. The CDR3 region is CASTSSRDRTTDTQYF. The CDR3, as DNA: TGTGCCAGTACCTCCTCCCGGGACCGTACCACAGATACGCAGTATTTT.

The chain combines TRBV19 with TRBJ1-4, with D perhaps matching TRBD1 (5 bases). Trimming cost V 6 bases and J 8 bases, with 16 bases left between them. This CDR3 is built from 14 residues. The germline gives CDR1 LNHDA, CDR2 SQIVND (reference sequence). CDR3 DNA sequence: TGTGCCAGTAGCCAGAGGGGCCAGAGGGAAAAACTGTTTTTT. As protein: CASSQRGQREKLFF.

This sequence joins TRBV4-1 and TRBJ2-7; D is unresolved. V was clipped by 1 base and J by 3 bases, with 10 bases between them. Germline assignment: CDR1 MGHRA and CDR2 YSYEKL. This CDR3 contains 14 residues. In DNA form, the CDR3 reads TGCGCCAGCAGCCAAGTGTCTAGTAACTACGAGCAGTACTTC. This codes for CASSQVSSNYEQYF.

V usage is TRBV5-6 and J usage is TRBJ2-3; D is unresolved. V was pared by 3 bases and J by 2 bases, with 22 bases between. Germline CDR1 reads SGHDT; CDR2 reads YYEEEE. CDR3 length: 18 amino acids. The chain's CDR3 is CASSSSRYPVFDTDTQYF. The CDR3, as DNA: TGTGCCAGCAGCTCGTCCAGGTATCCTGTTTTTGACACAGATACGCAGTATTTT. Full variable domain (rest looked up from reference TRBV5-6 and TRBJ2-3): DAGVTQSPTHLIKTRGQQVTLRCSPKSGHDTVSWYQQALGQGPQFIFQYYEEEERQRGNFPDRFSGHQFPNYSSELNVNALLLGDSALYLCASSSSRYPVFDTDTQYFGPGTRLTVL.

This sequence joins TRBV5-1 and TRBJ2-2, with D perhaps matching TRBD1 or TRBD2 (5 bases each). Trimming removed 1 base from V and 7 bases from J, with 14 bases in between. The CDR3 runs to 15 residues. Germline-derived CDR1 and CDR2 are SGHRS and YFSETQ. Here the CDR3 DNA reads TGCGCCAGCAGCTTGAGCCAGGGAGATTTCGGGGAGCTGTTTTTT. Translating gives CASSLSQGDFGELFF.

The J gene is TRBJ2-1, the V gene TRBV9; TRBD1 matches 11 bases. CDR3 length: 17 residues. The V gene end was trimmed by 0 bases and the J gene end by 7 bases; junction bases not matched to a gene: 9. Germline values: CDR1 SGDLS, CDR2 YYNGEE. CDR3 amino acids: CASSVDLGQGVKNEQFF. CDR3 bases: TGTGCCAGCAGCGTAGACCTGGGACAGGGGGTAAAGAATGAGCAGTTCTTC.

The chain couples TRBV2 to TRBJ2-3; D gene unclear. Germline CDR1 reads SNHLY; CDR2 reads FYNNEI. V was pared by 0 bases and J by 1 base, with 8 bases between. This CDR3 region has 15 residues. The CDR3 loop reads CASSEAGTRTDTQYF. The CDR3 coding sequence is TGTGCCAGCAGTGAAGCCGGCACTCGCACAGATACGCAGTATTTT.

This clone appeared once. The genes are TRBV6-6 and TRBJ1-2, with D uncertain. Trimming removed 6 bases at V and 6 bases at J, with 11 bases between. Germline V gene sequence: CDR1 MNHNY, CDR2 SVGAGI (reference sequence). The CDR3 is 12 amino acids. CDR3 sequence: CASSQAGDGYTF. The CDR3 DNA reads as TGTGCCAGCAGCCAGGCTGGGGATGGCTACACCTTC.

The genes are TRBV30 and TRBJ1-2; D call uncertain. Germline V gives CDR1 GTSNPN, CDR2 SVGIG (reference sequence). This CDR3 spans 12 amino acids. Trimming left V 3 bases short and J 8 bases short, with 13 bases between. The CDR3 region has the DNA TGTGCCTGGAGCCTCGATGGGAAAGGCTACACCTTC. Its translation is CAWSLDGKGYTF.

V and J are TRBV30 and TRBJ1-2, with no clear D. Trimming cost V 7 bases and J 3 bases, with 9 bases left between them. CDR1 and CDR2 (germline): GTSNPN, SVGIG (reference sequence). The CDR3 length is 11 residues. CDR3 residues: CAFPLDYGYTF. The CDR3 DNA reads as TGTGCCTTCCCACTCGACTATGGCTACACCTTC.

CDR3 residues: CASRGGRGEKLFF. The CDR3 DNA is TGTGCCAGCAGAGGGGGCAGGGGGGAAAAACTGTTTTTT. The chain combines TRBV2 with TRBJ1-4; TRBD1 matches 7 bases. The CDR3 contains 13 residues. V gave up 6 bases and J gave up 8 bases; unmatched junction bases: 6. From germline, CDR1 is SNHLY and CDR2 FYNNEI.

The table lists this clone with a few counts. V usage is TRBV7-2 and J usage is TRBJ2-1; D possibly matches TRBD1 or TRBD2 (5 bases each). V was trimmed by 3 bases and J by 2 bases, leaving 11 bases between them. CDR1 and CDR2 from the germline V gene are SGHTA and FQGNSA. The CDR3 is 15 residues long. The CDR3 DNA is TGTGCCAGCAGCTTGGGGACGGGACCCTACAATGAGCAGTTCTTC. This sequence encodes CASSLGTGPYNEQFF.